The source of this TCR beta chain is a study of shared clonotypes between healthy human individuals (TCRdb year 2020). In the study overall: The cohort included three men and a couple of women between 18 and 49 years of age. For each donor, CD4 naive and CD4 memory were each given three plates, CD8 naive was given two plates, and CD8 memory was given one plate. To estimate repertoire size and how much clonotypes are shared between individuals, the study performed deep sequencing of blood TCR repertoires from five healthy adults. Different laboratories and diverse techniques were used to prepare libraries and sequence TCR repertoires, to increase sequencing depth and limit assay-specific biases. Per donor, leukapheresis produced somewhere between about 0.94 and 8.9 billion PBMCs. The paper's findings and limits, for the study overall: Only blood was sampled, and tissue TCR repertoires likely differ from those in blood. The genetic and exposure-history diversity represented was limited by the small number of donors. Based on pairwise subsampling, the degree of clonotype sharing among donors was expected to be affected by sequencing depth. Across a few donors, about 5.2% of naive CD4, more than 3% of naive CD8, around 2.1% of memory CD4, and under 0.45% of memory CD8 clonotypes were shared. Rarefaction of sorted-subset datasets indicated incomplete sequencing despite the large sequencing depth. Clonotypes shared by all four sorted-subset donors showed higher generation probabilities than non-shared clonotypes. Naive subsets generally had larger estimated clonotype richness than memory subsets did.

Using the deep immunoSEQ assay, TCR CDR3 regions were amplified from genomic DNA by multiplex PCR. Genomic DNA extracted from each cell subset was distributed evenly over all wells of several immunoSEQ 96-well plates, and each plate served as one replicate. For sorted subsets, each replicate PCR was loaded with approximately 190 ng genomic DNA, equivalent to about 30,000 T cell genomes. The purified libraries were quantified using a Qubit 3.0 fluorometer, sized with a Bioanalyzer 2100, and then quantified again using the KAPA Library Quantification kit. A separate single-read 150-cycle Illumina NextSeq 550 flow cell was used to sequence each immunoSEQ 96-well plate. In the source study's methods: The immunoSEQ output contained only junctional sequences without quality scores, so filtering could not match that applied to full-length reads. To assign V/J genes and CDR3, sequences were annotated against IMGT germline references using PyIR, a Python wrapper for IgBLAST v1.9. Reads were removed for weak V/J assignments (E-value above 1e-6), missing CDR3, stop codons, out-of-frame junctions, or ambiguous translated residues. A V3J clonotype was defined by an identical inferred V gene, J gene, and CDR3 amino acid sequence. To compute the percentage overlap between repertoires, the number of shared unique clonotypes was divided by the size of the smaller repertoire. Repertoire richness was assessed with RTK rarefaction, the Chao1 estimator, and Recon v2.1 estimates of unobserved clonotypes. Generation probabilities for all TCRbeta clonotypes obtained by the gDNA method from a handful of donors were computed using OLGA. The immuneACCESS repertoire file appears here via TCRdb, limited to in-frame rearrangements. These files lack a portion of the clones; in checked studies, under half of the deficit traces to unresolved V genes, and the cause of the others is not known. For V, J and clone size, that table is used; D and trimming come from the DNA. Recorded for this sample are about 1 million clones; about 80% of them occurred a single time. The ten largest clonotypes hold about 1.4% of the sample.

The donors were healthy, HIV-negative adults with no recently reported acute infections or vaccinations. Every donor was a Caucasian adult living in Nashville, Tennessee, USA. CD4+ T cells were enriched by magnetic negative selection, after which naive cells were positively selected on CD45RA and the negative fraction was taken as the memory subset. Blood was collected by leukapheresis, and PBMCs were isolated by Ficoll-Histopaque density gradient centrifugation and then cryopreserved in liquid nitrogen vapor phase. Analytical flow cytometry was used to check the purity and quantity of every magnetically sorted T cell population. Genomic DNA was isolated from each sorted fraction and quantified by UV absorbance on a Nanodrop 2000c. About this clone itself: The antigen it recognizes is unknown. Base quality data are lacking; no much larger clone is found one base away.

The sample comprised memory CD4+ T cells sorted from blood. Sample cell subset or site, as interpreted from the label and publication: CD45RA-negative fraction. This receptor was obtained from a man younger than 30 in good health.

The bases read TGTGCCAGCAGCTTGCGTATCGGGGGGAATTCACCCCTCCACTTT. Its translation reads: CASSLRIGGNSPLHF. The chain is made from TRBV5-4 and TRBJ1-6; TRBD1 is a weak D gene call, 5 bases matching. Trimming takes 1 base from V and 7 bases from J, and the germline ends sit 12 bases apart. CDR3 length: 15 amino acids, cysteine to phenylalanine. Here the CDR3 DNA is all that survives: 45 bases in frame from base 1. The germline V gene (reference sequence) sets CDR1 to SGHNT and CDR2 to YYREEE.